Each of the 8 T cell receptor beta chains below was sequenced from the same sample in a study of blood T cell repertoires in COVID-19. The method was immunoSEQ multiplex PCR; TCRdb's version includes in-frame clones alone and lacks a portion of them. Of around 190,000 clones listed, around 83% are singletons. The sample was peripheral blood. The receptors were sampled from a human donor in a cohort sampled during active COVID-19.

The rearrangement links TRBV5-1 to TRBJ2-7, with 7 positions matching TRBD1. The CDR3 runs to 13 residues. Germline V gives CDR1 SGHRS, CDR2 YFSETQ. V dropped 7 bases and J dropped 2; count of bases not matched to a gene: 6. CDR3 sequence: CASRTGTTYEQYF. The CDR3 region has the DNA TGCGCCAGCCGGACAGGAACTACCTACGAGCAGTACTTC. The full variable domain, with the rest looked up from reference TRBV5-1 and TRBJ2-7, is KAGVTQTPRYLIKTRGQQVTLSCSPISGHRSVSWYQQTPGQGLQFLFEYFSETQRNKGNFPGRFSGRQFSNSRSEMNVSTLELGDSALYLCASRTGTTYEQYFGPGTRLTVT.

This clone appeared a few times. The genes are TRBV19 and TRBJ1-2; tentatively, D is TRBD1 (5 bases). The V gene's germline CDR1 is LNHDA and CDR2 SQIVND (reference sequence). Trimming pared 1 base from V and 8 bases from J, leaving 17 bases between. This CDR3 is 15 amino acids long. The CDR3 loop is CASSIAGRGGFGYTF. The CDR3 bases are TGTGCCAGTAGTATAGCGGGGAGGGGAGGATTCGGCTACACCTTC.

V usage is TRBV27 and J usage is TRBJ2-1; 9 bases line up with TRBD1. Trimming cost V 5 bases and J 7 bases; bases outside gene matches: 6. Per the germline V gene, CDR1 is MNHEY and CDR2 is SMNVEV (reference sequence). The length of the CDR3 is 14 residues. The DNA of the CDR3 is TGTGCCAGCAGTCAGGGACAGGGTAGAAATGAGCAGTTCTTC. This gives the protein CASSQGQGRNEQFF.

In DNA form, the CDR3 reads TGTGCCAGCAGCCGGGGGGGAACTACCTCCTACGAGCAGTACTTC. This translates into CASSRGGTTSYEQYF. The chain employs TRBV6-2 or TRBV6-3 and TRBJ2-7; 8 bases match TRBD2. The CDR3 is made up of 15 amino acids. V gave up 6 bases and J gave up 0 bases; unmatched junction bases: 7. From germline, CDR1 is MNHEY and CDR2 SVGEGT.

A few counts support this clone. V gene TRBV4-2 combines with J gene TRBJ2-7; D is possibly TRBD2 (6 bases). V was trimmed by 3 bases and J by 6 bases, leaving 21 bases between them. The CDR3 sequence is 16 residues long. Germline assignment: CDR1 LGHNA and CDR2 YNFKEQ. The CDR3 protein is CASSQPGERVRSEQYF. In nucleotides, the CDR3 is TGTGCCAGCAGCCAGCCCGGCGAGCGGGTAAGAAGCGAGCAGTACTTC.

This chain uses TRBV7-9 with TRBJ1-1; TRBD1 aligns across 8 bases. In germline, CDR1 is SEHNR, CDR2 FQNEAQ (reference sequence). CDR3 length: 14 residues. Germline trimming cut 5 bases from V and 4 bases from J; bases unmatched to any gene: 6. The CDR3, as DNA: TGTGCCAGCAGCGACAGGGGTGGGGGCACTGAAGCTTTCTTT. Translating gives CASSDRGGGTEAFF.

V gene TRBV24-1 combines with J gene TRBJ2-7; 14 bases are a match to TRBD2. This CDR3 contains 18 residues. The germline gives CDR1 KGHDR, CDR2 SFDVKD. V was pared by 2 bases and J by 2 bases, with 7 bases of the junction left unmatched. CDR3 sequence reads: CATSDSGTSGSNPYEQYF. The CDR3 nucleotides are TGTGCCACCAGTGATTCCGGGACTAGCGGGAGTAACCCCTACGAGCAGTACTTC.

In the case of this clone: Other DNA sequences within the sample encode an identical CDR3. This CDR3 reads CAISPTGPNEKLFF. CDR3 DNA: TGTGCCATCAGCCCCACAGGACCTAATGAAAAACTGTTTTTT. The J gene is TRBJ1-4, the V gene TRBV10-3; possible D gene TRBD1, 5 bases. V was cut by 6 bases and J by 3 bases, with 11 bases left in between. Germline V CDR1 and CDR2: ENHRY, SYGVKD. This CDR3 contains 14 residues.